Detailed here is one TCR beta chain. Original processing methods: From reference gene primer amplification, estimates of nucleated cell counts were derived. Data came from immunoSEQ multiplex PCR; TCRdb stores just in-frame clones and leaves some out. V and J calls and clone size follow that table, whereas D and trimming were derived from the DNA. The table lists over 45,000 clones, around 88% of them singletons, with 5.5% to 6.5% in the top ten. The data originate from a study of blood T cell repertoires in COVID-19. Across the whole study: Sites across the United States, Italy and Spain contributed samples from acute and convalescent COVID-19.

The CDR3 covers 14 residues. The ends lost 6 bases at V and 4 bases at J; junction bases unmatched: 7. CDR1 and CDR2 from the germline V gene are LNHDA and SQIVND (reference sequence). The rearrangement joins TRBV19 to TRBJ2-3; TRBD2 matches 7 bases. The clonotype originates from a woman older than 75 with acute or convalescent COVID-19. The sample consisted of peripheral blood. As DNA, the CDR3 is TGTGCCAGTAGCTTACGGGGGGTTGCAGATACGCAGTATTTT. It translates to CASSLRGVADTQYF.